This T cell receptor (beta chain) was obtained from a study of a mutant IDH1 vaccine in newly diagnosed glioma. Looking at the study overall: Patients received vaccination from 4-6 weeks after radiotherapy alone, or with temozolomide cycles. Patients under treatment included about 60% males and around 38% females and had a mean age of about 37 years. Overall study results and limits: Variations in leading peripheral T cell clonotypes appeared to have no connection with pseudoprogression.

On this clone: The antigen remains undetermined.

This CDR3 comprises 15 residues. J gave up 5 bases and V 5 bases, and 9 bases lay outside the gene matches. Germline V gene data show CDR1 as LGHNT and CDR2 as FRNRAP. Regarding time point: week 35, safety follow-up. Mutant IDH1 20-mer peptide, at 300 ug, made up each vaccine dose, with topical imiquimod. Assay used: immunoSEQ multiplex PCR; TCRdb lists only in-frame clones, some missing. There are approximately 60,000 clones in the sample; 86% occur only once, and 1.5% to 2% lies in the top ten. This sequence originates from a man aged 35 to 55 with glioma. This chain connects TRBV12-5 to TRBJ2-7; 10 bases align to TRBD1. The starting material was PBMCs, obtained from a glioma patient whose treatment included an IDH1 peptide vaccine. CDR3 loop: CASGGRDRGTDEQYF. The CDR3 nucleotides read TGTGCTAGTGGTGGCCGGGACAGGGGAACAGACGAGCAGTACTTC. Together with reference TRBV12-5 and TRBJ2-7, the CDR3 gives the full variable domain: DARVTQTPRHKVTEMGQEVTMRCQPILGHNTVFWYRQTMMQGLELLAYFRNRAPLDDSGMPKDRFSAEMPDATLATLKIQPSEPRDSAVYFCASGGRDRGTDEQYFGPGTRLTVT.